This T cell receptor beta chain was recovered during a study of cytomegalovirus exposure and HLA in healthy donors (dated by TCRdb to the late 2010s). Background on the whole study: In an earlier analysis of under 750 of the donors, less than 350 Gb of sequence data and approximately 120 million unique TCR beta sequences from about 179 million T cells were reported. An early release that covered about 600 HLA-typed donors contained about 300 gigabases of sequencing data and about 84 million unique TCR sequences. The genetic ancestry cluster associated with self-reported Caucasian donors included 65% to 90% of the 398 genotyped donors. The aim of the study was to test whether cataloging public T cell receptors could identify signatures of past pathogen exposure. Using immunosequencing, the study profiled T cell repertoires from about 650 subjects and related those repertoires to cytomegalovirus serostatus. Besides the first cohort of about 730 subjects, a separate validation cohort made up of over a hundred different subjects was used. High-throughput TCR immunosequencing, statistical association of individual TCRs with disease status, and machine learning were combined to predict cytomegalovirus infection status. To study patterns of TCR occurrence, a later analysis re-analyzed previously published TCR beta repertoires from under 750 donors and added high-resolution HLA genotyping. Rather than using new phenotypic data, the later analysis identified candidate immune exposures from TCR beta sequences and from how often those sequences occurred across donors. An earlier analysis of several hundred of the donors used high-throughput TCR beta sequencing to judge whether each TCR beta V gene segment behaved as functional or pseudogenic. Donor age, sex, ethnicity and CMV serostatus were compiled together with the repertoire data. In a later genetic analysis, genome-wide SNP genotypes for 398 of the 666 donors were used, and that subset was treated as a discovery cohort. All discovery cohort repertoires had been generated on a single sequencing platform. Both class I and class II loci were covered by HLA typing, at four-digit resolution. Typing coverage differed by locus: A, B, C, DRB1 and DQB1 were typed in roughly 629-630 donors, DQA1 in roughly 500, DPA1 in approximately 600, and DPB1 in 450 to 490. Roughly five DR-DQ haplotypes were handled as single units for association and clustering, since linkage in the cohort was strong. Among a few hundred genotyped donors of the cohort, an average of approximately 230,000 unique TCR beta nucleotide sequences were sequenced per donor, roughly a sixth of them non-productive. The study at large found these results: Correlated functional status among segregating V segments might reflect linkage disequilibrium, but an unknown experimental factor could not be ruled out. In a later analysis, about 16,000 TCR beta sequences were associated with specific HLA alleles at a false discovery rate of 0.05. Sequencing depth was assumed to be roughly uniform across donors in the presence/absence analyses, though that assumption may not hold. A later analysis found that HLA-associated TCR beta chains were more clonally expanded and had lower generation probabilities than equally common non-associated chains. Several of the top co-occurrence clusters appeared to be linked to parvovirus B19, influenza, CMV and Epstein-Barr virus, according to a later analysis. HLA typing was unavailable for some donors at each locus, so association tests used only the typed subset. Most CMV-associated TCR beta chains appeared to be HLA-restricted in a later analysis, and the HLA associations seemed to be driven largely by CMV exposure. Because counts were too low, roughly 17 rarely observed V segments, including chromosome 9 orphons, were left out of the earlier analysis of approximately 580 of the donors. In a later genetic analysis, fewer N-insertions in productive TCRs were reported among donors in an Asian-associated ancestry cluster than the 666-donor mean. A further reported finding was that TCR beta sequences accurately predicted the HLA-A and HLA-B alleles for most subjects in the first cohort. It was suggested by the authors that the approach could potentially be generalized to other disease states and immunological phenotypes. In an earlier analysis of a few hundred of the donors, most TCR beta V segments were observed in productive rearrangements about 87% or about 30% of the time, broadly matching IMGT annotations. A group of highly shared sequence variants was considered likely to be a technical artifact of the sequencing pipeline. A few of the identified cytomegalovirus-associated TCR beta chains were confirmed in vitro to be specific for cytomegalovirus antigens. In this cohort, only TCR beta chains were sequenced, and detectable features were limited by the absence of alpha or paired-chain data. When HLA alleles, especially DR and DQ, strongly co-occurred, TCR associations were difficult to assign to individual alleles. The study listed 164 TCR beta chains as associated with cytomegalovirus. In a later analysis, the rate of TCR association differed among HLA loci, with DRB1 alleles having the most associated TCRs and HLA-C alleles having the fewest. An association between a missense DCLRE1C variant and V-gene and J-gene trimming of TCR beta chains was found in a later genetic analysis and replicated in an independent cohort. Because the 87-base-pair reads could not distinguish some IMGT-functional V segments, including TRBV6-2 and TRBV6-3, those segments were excluded. CMV serostatus was the only immune exposure information available for the cohort. Cytomegalovirus status was reported to be diagnosed by the classifier with high specificity and sensitivity in both the original and validation cohorts. Most TCR sequences were observed very rarely across donors, whereas some public TCRs were present in many individuals.

To note about this clone: Which antigen it targets is not known. Nothing much larger sits one base from this clone, and base qualities are not available.

From its cysteine to its phenylalanine, the CDR3 spans 18 amino acids. CDR3 DNA is the only sequence kept; it has 54 bases, read in frame from the first base. Germline trimming: 2 bases from V, 0 bases from J; junction bases outside gene matches: 12. The germline V gene provides CDR1 SGHDT and CDR2 YYEEEE. Libraries were constructed by the immunoSEQ multiplex PCR assay. For the multiplex PCR, a mixture combining 60 forward primers for TCR Vbeta segments and 13 reverse primers for TCR Jbeta segments was used. Amplification of the CDR3 region of rearranged TCR beta genes was performed with a multiplex PCR assay on genomic DNA. Amplified TCR beta libraries were sequenced as 87-base-pair reads on the Illumina HiSeq System. The original pipeline was this. A later analysis tallied roughly 78 million unique TCR beta chains across the 650 to 750 repertoires, and around 9.9 million of those chains were shared by two or more donors. Raw reads were error-corrected and collapsed into unique sequences by a nearest-neighbor algorithm in which closely related sequences were merged to remove PCR and sequencing errors. Alignment of CDR3 sequences to IMGT reference sequences was used to assign V, D and J gene segments. For a sequence to be retained, a match of at least six nucleotides was required to both a V gene segment and a J gene segment. Rearrangements were called productive when the CDR3 lacked stop codons and stayed in frame with V and J; all others were non-productive. Following IMGT convention, CDR3 was defined as the stretch from the second conserved V-encoded cysteine up to the conserved J-encoded phenylalanine. Sequences without an unambiguous match to a single V gene segment were excluded from the earlier analysis of over 500 of the donors. In an earlier analysis of several hundred of the donors, V segments were called functional above 56.7% productive rearrangements and were called segregating when the between-donor standard deviation exceeded 5%. A statistical classification framework was developed to diagnose cytomegalovirus status using the catalog of TCR beta chain sequences. V and J gene assignment, in a later analysis, came from comparing TCR nucleotide sequences with IMGT/GENE-DB human TR gene sequences. Using the TCRdist pipeline, a later analysis assigned CDR3 sequences along with most-parsimonious VDJ recombination scenarios. In a later analysis, every TCR beta chain was defined by the combination of its CDR3 amino acid sequence and its V-gene family, and reads without a unique V-gene family were dropped. In a later analysis, 500 to 700 highly shared, low-generation-probability nucleotide sequences were removed to address suspected cross-contamination and a sequencing artifact. In a later analysis, a clonal expansion index for each public chain was calculated from normalized within-repertoire ranks of inferred template counts. Generation probabilities in a later analysis came from a VDJ recombination model fitted to out-of-frame rearrangements, and those results were checked against IGoR. A later analysis scored TCR-TCR, TCR-HLA and TCR-CMV co-occurrence with hypergeometric tests, applying a repertoire-size bias correction to TCR pairs. In a later analysis, false discovery rates were estimated by permuting HLA or CMV assignments 20 times. In a later analysis, co-occurring TCRs were grouped using DBSCAN, with TCRdist sequence similarity added in when clustering inside HLA-allele-positive subsets. Co-occurrence clustering excluded repertoires with fewer than 30,000 or more than 120,000 public chains, plus five with anomalous nucleotide sharing. In its TCRdb copy, this immuneACCESS table keeps in-frame sequences only and misses some clones. Where compared with another copy, unresolved V genes explain less than half of these, and the others have no known cause. The DNA was the basis for D and trimming; V, J and clone size are from that table. This sample comprises about 250,000 clones, roughly 78% of them detected only once. Jointly, the top ten make up less than 0.6% of the sample.

The cohort comprised several hundred healthy bone marrow donors. At the time of sampling, every cohort member was nominally healthy, though immune exposures that went unrecorded were likely present. The donor tested CMV seronegative and was one of the 352 seronegative cohort members. Every donor gave a peripheral blood sample, and the peripheral blood mononuclear cells from that sample were used for TCR beta sequencing. The Qiagen DNeasy Blood Extraction Kit was used to extract genomic DNA from the blood cell samples. The sequence derives from a boy aged 5 to 17 in good health and CMV-seronegative. The material sequenced was PBMCs. The chain is assembled from TRBV5-6 and TRBJ2-7, with 9 junctional bases fitting TRBD2. The CDR3 here reads CASSFNQREVPSSYEQYF. Here is the DNA: TGTGCCAGCAGCTTCAACCAGCGGGAGGTTCCCAGCTCCTACGAGCAGTACTTC.